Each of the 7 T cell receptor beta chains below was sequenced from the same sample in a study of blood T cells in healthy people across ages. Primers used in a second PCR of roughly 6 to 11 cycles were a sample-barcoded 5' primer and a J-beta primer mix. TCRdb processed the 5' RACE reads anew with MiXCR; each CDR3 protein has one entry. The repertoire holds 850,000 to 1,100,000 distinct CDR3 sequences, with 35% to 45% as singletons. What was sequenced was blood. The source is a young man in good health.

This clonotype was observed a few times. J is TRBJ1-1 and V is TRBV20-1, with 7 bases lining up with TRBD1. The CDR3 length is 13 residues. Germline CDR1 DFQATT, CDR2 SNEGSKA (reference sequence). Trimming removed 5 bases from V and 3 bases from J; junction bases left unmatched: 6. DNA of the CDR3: TGCAGTGCTGGAAGAGACAGGGACACTGAAGCTTTCTTT. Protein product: CSAGRDRDTEAFF.

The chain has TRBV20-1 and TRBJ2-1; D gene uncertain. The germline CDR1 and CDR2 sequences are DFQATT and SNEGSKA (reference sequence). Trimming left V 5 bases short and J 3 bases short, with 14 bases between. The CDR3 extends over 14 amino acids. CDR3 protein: CSAYRPRDYNEQFF. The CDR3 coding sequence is TGCAGTGCTTACCGACCACGAGACTACAATGAGCAGTTCTTC.

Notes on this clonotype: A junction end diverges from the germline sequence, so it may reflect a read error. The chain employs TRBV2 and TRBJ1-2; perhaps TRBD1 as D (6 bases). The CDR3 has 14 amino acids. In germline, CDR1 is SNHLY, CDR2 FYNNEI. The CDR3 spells CAGSEPTGYYGYTF. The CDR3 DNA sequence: TGTGCCGGCAGCGAACCAACAGGGTACTATGGCTACACCTTC. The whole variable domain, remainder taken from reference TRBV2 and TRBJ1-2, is EPEVTQTPSHQVTQMGQEVILRCVPISNHLYFYWYRQILGQKVEFLVSFYNNEISEKSEIFDDQFSVERPDGSNFTLKIRSTKLEDSAMYFCAGSEPTGYYGYTFGSGTRLTVV.

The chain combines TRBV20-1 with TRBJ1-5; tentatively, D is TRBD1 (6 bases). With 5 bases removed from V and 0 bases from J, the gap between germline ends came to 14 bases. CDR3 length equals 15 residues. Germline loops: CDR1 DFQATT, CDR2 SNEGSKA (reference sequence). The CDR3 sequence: CSAGQTGGSNQPQHF. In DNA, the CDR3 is TGCAGTGCTGGCCAGACAGGTGGTAGCAATCAGCCCCAGCATTTT.

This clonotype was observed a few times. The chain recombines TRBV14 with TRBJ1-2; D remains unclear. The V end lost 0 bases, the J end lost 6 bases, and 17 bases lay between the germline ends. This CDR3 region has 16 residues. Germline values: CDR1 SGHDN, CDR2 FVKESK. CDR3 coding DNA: TGTGCCAGCAGCCAAGATATTTCCCCGCTCGGCCATGGCTACACCTTC. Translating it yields CASSQDISPLGHGYTF.

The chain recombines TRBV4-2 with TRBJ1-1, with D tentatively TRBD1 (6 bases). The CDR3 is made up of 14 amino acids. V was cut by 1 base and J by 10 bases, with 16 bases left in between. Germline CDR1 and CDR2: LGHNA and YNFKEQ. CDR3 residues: CASSQGKKKGGAFF. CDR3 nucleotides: TGTGCCAGCAGCCAAGGGAAAAAGAAGGGGGGAGCTTTCTTT.

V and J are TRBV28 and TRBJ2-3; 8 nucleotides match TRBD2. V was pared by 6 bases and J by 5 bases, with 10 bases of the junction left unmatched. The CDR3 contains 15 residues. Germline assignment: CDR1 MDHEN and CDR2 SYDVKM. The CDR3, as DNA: TGTGCCAGCAGCGACATTGCGGGGGGAATAGATACGCAGTATTTT. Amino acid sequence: CASSDIAGGIDTQYF.